These 22 T cell receptor beta chains were all obtained from the same sample, sequenced in a study of T-cell memory formation after mild COVID-19. TCRdb called the 5' RACE reads again in MiXCR, with one record for every CDR3 protein. The sample shows about 90,000 distinct CDR3 sequences, about 12% of them seen only once. Sequences were obtained from PBMCs or a T cell subset sorted from them (not recorded which). These receptors came from an adult woman who had mild COVID-19 (a few samples of this study predate the infection). Cell type and time point are not known.

The rearrangement uses TRBV15 and TRBJ2-5; 11 nucleotides match TRBD1. The junction had 6 bases not matched to a gene; V was cut back by 5 bases and J by 4 bases. The CDR3 loop spans 15 amino acids. The germline CDR1 and CDR2 sequences are LNHNV and YYDKDF (reference sequence). CDR3 in DNA: TGTGCCACCAGCTATGGGACAGGGGGTCGAGAGACCCAGTACTTC. Translation gives CATSYGTGGRETQYF.

Details on this clonotype: At one end, the junction sequence differs from germline, possibly due to a read error. V usage is TRBV7-7 and J usage is TRBJ2-1, with 11 bases matching TRBD2. The germline V gene encodes CDR1 SSHAT and CDR2 FNYEAQ (reference sequence). The CDR3 totals 17 residues. CDR3 coding DNA: TGTGCTAGCAGCTTGTTTTCCGGGACTAGCGGTGCAAATGAGCAGTTCTTC. This translates into CASSLFSGTSGANEQFF.

This clonotype was seen more than once but under ten times. This sequence joins TRBV9 and TRBJ1-1, with 10 bases identical to TRBD1. The CDR3 consists of 14 residues. Germline CDR1 is SGDLS and CDR2 is YYNGEE. Losses at the gene ends were 4 bases for V and 5 bases for J; bases not matched to a gene: 5. The CDR3 nucleotides are TGTGCCAGCAGCATGACAGGGGGCGGAACTGAAGCTTTCTTT. Its protein product is CASSMTGGGTEAFF.

The V call is TRBV29-1, the J call TRBJ2-7; TRBD1 agrees at 9 bases. The length of the CDR3 is 11 residues. Germline V gene lookup returns CDR1 SQVTM and CDR2 ANQGSEA. V gave up 6 bases and J gave up 6 bases; unmatched junction bases: 3. The CDR3 region is CSVGQGVEQYF. CDR3 DNA sequence: TGCAGCGTGGGACAGGGTGTCGAGCAGTACTTC.

CDR3 region: CSVVGPGTEWNTEAFF. In nucleotides, the CDR3 is TGCAGCGTTGTAGGTCCAGGGACGGAATGGAACACTGAAGCTTTCTTT. V usage is TRBV29-1 and J usage is TRBJ1-1; maybe TRBD1 (5 bases). The CDR3 has 16 residues. Trimming took off 4 bases at V and 1 base at J, with 19 bases between the two ends. Germline lookup yields CDR1 SQVTM and CDR2 ANQGSEA. The full variable domain, its missing parts supplied by reference TRBV29-1 and TRBJ1-1, is SAVISQKPSRDICQRGTSLTIQCQVDSQVTMMFWYRQQPGQSLTLIATANQGSEATYESGFVIDKFPISRPNLTFSTLTVSNMSPEDSSIYLCSVVGPGTEWNTEAFFGQGTRLTVV.

This clonotype was picked up a small number of times. This chain connects TRBV12-3 or TRBV12-4 to TRBJ2-3; D is unclear. Trimming cost V 5 bases and J 0 bases, with 9 bases left between them. The CDR3 runs 14 residues. The CDR3, as DNA: TGTGCCAGCAGTGCACTACCTAGCACAGATACGCAGTATTTT. It is translated as CASSALPSTDTQYF.

There are many counts of this clonotype. The CDR3 coding sequence is TGTGCCTGGAGTGGGGCCGCGGCAGCGTATGGCTACACCTTC. Translation gives CAWSGAAAAYGYTF. V is TRBV30 and J is TRBJ1-2, with D unresolved. V lost 1 base, J lost 5 bases, and 14 bases lay in between. From germline, CDR1 is GTSNPN and CDR2 SVGIG (reference sequence). This CDR3 is 14 amino acids long. Full variable domain (outside the CDR3, taken from reference TRBV30 and TRBJ1-2): SQTIHQWPATLVQPVGSPLSLECTVEGTSNPNLYWYRQAAGRGLQLLFYSVGIGQISSEVPQNLSASRPQDRQFILSSKKLLLSDSGFYLCAWSGAAAAYGYTFGSGTRLTVV.

The chain joins TRBV27 to TRBJ2-7; 7 nucleotides align to TRBD1. V trimming: 3 bases; J trimming: 2 bases; junction bases outside the gene matches: 1. Germline V CDR1 and CDR2: MNHEY, SMNVEV (reference sequence). This CDR3 is built from 13 residues. CDR3 loop: CASSLTGTYEQYF. The CDR3 DNA follows: TGTGCCAGCAGTTTGACAGGGACCTACGAGCAGTACTTC.

J is TRBJ2-5 and V is TRBV7-9, with D perhaps matching TRBD1 (6 bases). Trimming took off 2 bases at V and 0 bases at J, with 13 bases between the two ends. The CDR3 runs to 16 residues. Germline CDR1 reads SEHNR; CDR2 reads FQNEAQ (reference sequence). In DNA form, the CDR3 reads TGTGCCAGCAGCTTACGGGACACCCCGTACCAAGAGACCCAGTACTTC. Translated, it gives CASSLRDTPYQETQYF.

The chain has TRBV5-1 and TRBJ1-2; D gene uncertain. Looked up from germline, CDR1 is SGHRS and CDR2 is YFSETQ. There are 15 residues in the CDR3. The V end lost 0 bases, the J end lost 8 bases, and 17 bases lay between the germline ends. DNA for the CDR3: TGCGCCAGCAGCTTGGTTTATCAGCTGGGGAAGGGCTACACCTTC. It is translated as CASSLVYQLGKGYTF.

The chain has TRBV5-1 and TRBJ2-1; 7 positions agree with TRBD1. Germline V gives CDR1 SGHRS, CDR2 YFSETQ. With 0 bases clipped from V and 5 bases from J, the junction kept 5 bases outside the gene matches. This CDR3 has 15 amino acids. The CDR3 protein is CASSLGDSQNNEQFF. In DNA form, the CDR3 reads TGCGCCAGCAGCTTGGGGGACAGCCAGAACAATGAGCAGTTCTTC. The whole variable domain, remainder taken from reference TRBV5-1 and TRBJ2-1, is KAGVTQTPRYLIKTRGQQVTLSCSPISGHRSVSWYQQTPGQGLQFLFEYFSETQRNKGNFPGRFSGRQFSNSRSEMNVSTLELGDSALYLCASSLGDSQNNEQFFGPGTRLTVL.

This clonotype has a handful of counts. V usage is TRBV5-1 and J usage is TRBJ1-4, with D perhaps TRBD1 (5 bases). The CDR3 runs to 14 residues. In germline, CDR1 is SGHRS, CDR2 YFSETQ. The V end was cut by 6 bases, the J end by 8 bases, with 17 bases between. As DNA, the CDR3 is TGCGCCAGCACCAGTCATAGGGGTGAAGAAAAACTGTTTTTT. Protein sequence: CASTSHRGEEKLFF.

This clonotype was observed a few times. The gene calls are TRBV20-1 and TRBJ1-1; no definite D call. The V gene lost 5 bases and the J gene lost 4 bases, with 17 bases spanning the gap. There are 14 residues in the CDR3. Germline V gives CDR1 DFQATT, CDR2 SNEGSKA (reference sequence). CDR3: CSAPATALGTEAFF. The CDR3 DNA reads as TGCAGTGCTCCCGCCACAGCCCTGGGCACTGAAGCTTTCTTT.

This clonotype showed up just a few times. The chain recombines TRBV29-1 with TRBJ1-2; the D gene is possibly TRBD1 (5 bases). With 6 bases removed from V and 5 bases from J, the gap between germline ends came to 13 bases. Germline loops: CDR1 SQVTM, CDR2 ANQGSEA. The CDR3 covers 12 residues. This CDR3 reads CSVRTGLYGYTF. DNA for the CDR3: TGCAGCGTACGAACAGGACTATATGGCTACACCTTC. Based on the CDR3 plus reference TRBV29-1 and TRBJ1-2, the full variable domain is SAVISQKPSRDICQRGTSLTIQCQVDSQVTMMFWYRQQPGQSLTLIATANQGSEATYESGFVIDKFPISRPNLTFSTLTVSNMSPEDSSIYLCSVRTGLYGYTFGSGTRLTVV.

This clonotype was seen more than once but under ten times. The chain recombines TRBV7-9 with TRBJ1-2, with D possibly being TRBD1 (6 bases). CDR1 and CDR2 (germline): SEHNR, FQNEAQ (reference sequence). The CDR3 has 14 residues. V gave up 5 bases and J gave up 6 bases, with 16 bases separating them. CDR3 sequence: CASSLRGGAHGYTF. Written as DNA, the CDR3 is TGTGCCAGCAGCCTCCGCGGGGGGGCTCATGGCTACACCTTC.

This chain links TRBV29-1 with TRBJ2-7; D call uncertain. Per germline, CDR1 SQVTM and CDR2 ANQGSEA. The CDR3 covers 14 residues. V was cut by 5 bases and J by 3 bases, with 17 bases left in between. CDR3 sequence (DNA): TGCAGCGTTACCCGGATGAGTTCAGACTACGAGCAGTACTTC. Protein sequence: CSVTRMSSDYEQYF.

This sequence joins TRBV7-9 and TRBJ1-3, with D uncertain. The V gene lost 2 bases and the J gene lost 9 bases, with 5 bases spanning the gap. Germline V gene sequence: CDR1 SEHNR, CDR2 FQNEAQ (reference sequence). The CDR3 covers 11 residues. The CDR3 DNA reads as TGTGCCAGCAGCTTATATGGCACCATATATTTT. Translation: CASSLYGTIYF.

This clonotype was counted a few times. The chain employs TRBV13 and TRBJ2-7; 9 bases are shared with TRBD2. The CDR3 extends over 17 amino acids. The junction had 14 bases not matched to a gene; V was cut back by 5 bases and J by 3 bases. Germline CDR1 PRHDT, CDR2 FYEKMQ (reference sequence). CDR3 nucleotide sequence: TGTGCCAGCAGCCCGCCGGCGGGAGGGCGGGGGGACTACGAGCAGTACTTC. Amino acids: CASSPPAGGRGDYEQYF.

This clonotype occurred many times. CDR3 sequence (DNA): TGTGCCAGCAGCTTGCAAGAGACCCAGTACTTC. Its translation is CASSLQETQYF. The chain couples TRBV5-6 to TRBJ2-5; D remains unclear. V was pared by 1 base and J by 2 bases, with 0 bases between. CDR3 length: 11 amino acids. Per the germline V gene, CDR1 is SGHDT and CDR2 is YYEEEE. Full variable domain (remainder filled in from reference TRBV5-6 and TRBJ2-5): DAGVTQSPTHLIKTRGQQVTLRCSPKSGHDTVSWYQQALGQGPQFIFQYYEEEERQRGNFPDRFSGHQFPNYSSELNVNALLLGDSALYLCASSLQETQYFGPGTRLLVL.

This clonotype came up a few times. The gene calls are TRBV20-1 and TRBJ2-2; 12 bases fit TRBD2. Trimming at V came to 5 bases and at J to 7 bases, leaving 5 bases not matched to a gene. The CDR3 runs 14 residues. Germline CDR1 and CDR2: DFQATT and SNEGSKA (reference sequence). CDR3 nucleotides: TGCAGTGCTCACGCTAGCGGGAGGGGCGGGGAGCTGTTTTTT. This sequence encodes CSAHASGRGGELFF.

This chain uses TRBV27 with TRBJ2-3, with 9 bases lining up with TRBD2. The length of the CDR3 is 16 residues. CDR1 is MNHEY, CDR2 SMNVEV, per germline (reference sequence). The J segment lost 4 bases and the V segment lost 1 base, leaving 6 bases of the junction unmatched. The CDR3 here is CASSLLAGVGADTQYF. CDR3 sequence (DNA): TGTGCCAGCAGTTTATTAGCGGGAGTAGGAGCAGATACGCAGTATTTT.

The gene calls are TRBV27 and TRBJ2-1, with D maybe TRBD2 (6 bases). The germline CDR1 and CDR2 sequences are MNHEY and SMNVEV (reference sequence). Trimming took off 4 bases at V and 5 bases at J, with 9 bases between the two ends. The CDR3 contains 13 residues. The CDR3 sequence: CASSWGRNNEQFF. DNA of the CDR3: TGTGCCAGCAGTTGGGGGAGGAACAATGAGCAGTTCTTC.